Sequencing of this T cell receptor beta chain was carried out in a study of cytomegalovirus exposure and HLA in healthy donors. Clones were read by immunoSEQ multiplex PCR, and TCRdb kept only the in-frame ones, dropping some. The table includes 120,000 or so clones, more than 70% detected once. Germline V CDR1 and CDR2: DFQATT, SNEGSKA (reference sequence). Trimming stripped 6 bases from V and 9 bases from J, with 12 bases between. CDR3 length equals 11 residues. Input material: PBMCs. The gene calls are TRBV20-1 and TRBJ2-1, with a tentative D call TRBD1 (6 bases). The receptor was derived from a young man in good health and CMV-seronegative. The CDR3 loop reads CSARTAGEQFF. DNA of the CDR3: TGCAGTGCCAGGACAGCTGGTGAGCAGTTCTTC.